This T cell receptor (beta chain) was obtained from a study of blood T cell repertoires in COVID-19. Study context: Samples of COVID-19 (acute and convalescent) were obtained from the United States, Italy and Spain. T cells, B-cell-depleted T cells, or PBMCs supplied cDNA or gDNA.

This CDR3 is built from 13 residues. The J segment lost 2 bases and the V segment lost 10 bases, leaving 6 bases of the junction unmatched. The germline V gene encodes CDR1 ENHRY and CDR2 SYGVKD. Profiled with immunoSEQ multiplex PCR; TCRdb holds only in-frame clones, not every one. The repertoire includes 350,000 or so clones, around 87% of them detected once, and around 6.3% sits in the top ten. This sequence was found in a man aged 18 to 35 with active or convalescent COVID-19. Sequenced material: peripheral blood. The chain couples TRBV10-3 to TRBJ1-1; 8 bases are a match to TRBD1. CDR3 in DNA: TGTGCCACTAAGACAGGGGTCAACACTGAAGCTTTCTTT. Its protein is CATKTGVNTEAFF.